This T cell receptor beta chain was sequenced during a study of control samples from healthy donors and cancer patients. The CDR3 is 20 amino acids. J was trimmed by 0 bases and V by 0 bases; bases with no gene match: 16. Germline CDR1 MNHEY, CDR2 SMNVEV (reference sequence). Clones were sequenced by immunoSEQ multiplex PCR, and TCRdb holds only the in-frame ones, with some missing. The sample has 90,000 or so clones, less than 90% seen once. The chain joins TRBV27 to TRBJ1-1, with TRBD1 identical over 7 bases. The receptor was isolated from a woman between 70 and 85 years old in good health. What was sequenced was blood. CDR3: CASSLSPRAGDRPMNTEAFF. CDR3 in DNA: TGTGCCAGCAGTTTATCGCCACGAGCCGGGGACAGACCCATGAACACTGAAGCTTTCTTT.